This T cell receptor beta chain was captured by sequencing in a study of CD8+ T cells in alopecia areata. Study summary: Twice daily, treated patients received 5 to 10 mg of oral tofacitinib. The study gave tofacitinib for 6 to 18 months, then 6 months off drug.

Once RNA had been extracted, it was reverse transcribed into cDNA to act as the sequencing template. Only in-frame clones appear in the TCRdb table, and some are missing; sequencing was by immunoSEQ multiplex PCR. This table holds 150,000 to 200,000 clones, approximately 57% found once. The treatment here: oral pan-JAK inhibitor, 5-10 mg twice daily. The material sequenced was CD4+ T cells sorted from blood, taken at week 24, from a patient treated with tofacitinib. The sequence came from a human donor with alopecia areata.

The CDR3 here is CASSYWGTGVGGYTF. As DNA, the CDR3 is TGTGCCAGCAGTTACTGGGGTACCGGGGTCGGTGGCTACACCTTC. The rearrangement joins TRBV6-5 to TRBJ1-2; D not certain. V lost 1 base to trimming and J lost 7 bases, with 16 bases between them. Germline values: CDR1 MNHEY, CDR2 SVGAGI. This CDR3 comprises 15 residues.